The following is a TCR beta chain sequence with its context. V lost 6 bases and J lost 4, with 14 bases in between. Germline CDR1 reads SGHNT; CDR2 reads YYREEE (reference sequence). This CDR3 comprises 14 residues. The repertoire was sequenced with immunoSEQ multiplex PCR; TCRdb's copy has only in-frame clones and lacks some. The table shows more than 95,000 clones, with about 85% occurring only once. These data come from a study of blood T cell repertoires in COVID-19. The rearrangement links TRBV5-4 to TRBJ2-1, with D possibly TRBD1 on 5 matching bases. Sequencing was carried out using peripheral blood. The receptor's source is a man aged 50-60 years with acute or convalescent COVID-19. CDR3 sequence reads: CASTPGRQYNEQFF. The DNA for the CDR3 is TGTGCCAGCACCCCAGGGCGTCAGTACAATGAGCAGTTCTTC. Combining the CDR3 with reference TRBV5-4 and TRBJ2-1 gives the whole variable domain ETGVTQSPTHLIKTRGQQVTLRCSSQSGHNTVSWYQQALGQGPQFIFQYYREEENGRGNFPPRFSGLQFPNYSSELNVNALELDDSALYLCASTPGRQYNEQFFGPGTRLTVL.